This paragraph reports one T cell receptor beta chain. Its antigen is still unknown. The CDR3 has 13 amino acids. Per germline, CDR1 LGHNA and CDR2 YSLEER. The V end was cut by 4 bases, the J end by 6 bases, with 11 bases between. This record comes from a study of cytomegalovirus exposure and HLA in healthy donors. Findings and limits, study-wide: Certain sequence variants were highly shared and formed a cluster, and this cluster was likely a sequencing artifact. According to reports, the classifier identified cytomegalovirus status with high specificity and sensitivity. Earlier results showed most TCR beta V segments being productive about 87% or about 30% of the time.

The PCR was carried out with 60 Vbeta primers and 13 Jbeta primers. Measured with immunoSEQ multiplex PCR; TCRdb has only the in-frame clones, and not every one. The sample shows over 200,000 clones, 82% of them seen only once. The chain has TRBV4-3 and TRBJ2-3; D remains ambiguous. This receptor was identified in a woman between 40 and 50 years old in good health and CMV-seronegative. Sequenced material: PBMCs. CDR3 sequence reads: CASSLEAGDTQYF. The CDR3 DNA sequence: TGCGCCAGCAGCCTCGAGGCCGGCGATACGCAGTATTTT.